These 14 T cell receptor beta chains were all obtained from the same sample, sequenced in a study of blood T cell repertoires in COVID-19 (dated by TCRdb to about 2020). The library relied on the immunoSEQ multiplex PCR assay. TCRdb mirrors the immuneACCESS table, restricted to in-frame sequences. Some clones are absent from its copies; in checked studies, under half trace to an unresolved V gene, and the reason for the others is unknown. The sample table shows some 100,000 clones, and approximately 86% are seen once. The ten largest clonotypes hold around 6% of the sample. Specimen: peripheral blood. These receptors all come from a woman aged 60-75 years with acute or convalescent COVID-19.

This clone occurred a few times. The CDR3 DNA sequence: TGCAGCGTTGATACGACAGCGCACACTGAAGCTTTCTTT. Its translation: CSVDTTAHTEAFF. This chain uses TRBV29-1 with TRBJ1-1; perhaps TRBD1 as D (5 bases). V was pared by 3 bases and J by 3 bases, with 11 bases between. The CDR3 spans 13 residues. The germline V gene has CDR1 SQVTM and CDR2 ANQGSEA.

CDR3 in DNA: TGTGCCAGCTCACCCCTAGCGGGAGACGGCACAGATACGCAGTATTTT. This sequence encodes CASSPLAGDGTDTQYF. The gene calls are TRBV18 and TRBJ2-3, with TRBD2 matching 10 bases. Germline values: CDR1 KGHSH, CDR2 LQKENI. The CDR3 sequence is 16 residues long. J gave up 1 base and V 3 bases, and 4 bases lay outside the gene matches.

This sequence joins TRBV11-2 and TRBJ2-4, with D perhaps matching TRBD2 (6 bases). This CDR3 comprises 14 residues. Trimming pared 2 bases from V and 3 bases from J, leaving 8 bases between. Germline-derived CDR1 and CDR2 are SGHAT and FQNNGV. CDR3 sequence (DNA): TGTGCCAGCAGCTTACAGGGACTCAAAAACATTCAGTACTTC. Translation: CASSLQGLKNIQYF. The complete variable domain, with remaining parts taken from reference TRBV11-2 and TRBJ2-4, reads EAGVAQSPRYKIIEKRQSVAFWCNPISGHATLYWYQQILGQGPKLLIQFQNNGVVDDSQLPKDRFSAERLKGVDSTLKIQPAKLEDSAVYLCASSLQGLKNIQYFGAGTRLSVL.

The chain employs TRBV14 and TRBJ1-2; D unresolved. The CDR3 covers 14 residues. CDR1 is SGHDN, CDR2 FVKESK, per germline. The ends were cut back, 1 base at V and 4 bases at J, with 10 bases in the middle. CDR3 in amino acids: CASSQANFFYGYTF. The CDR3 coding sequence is TGTGCCAGCAGCCAAGCCAACTTCTTCTATGGCTACACCTTC.

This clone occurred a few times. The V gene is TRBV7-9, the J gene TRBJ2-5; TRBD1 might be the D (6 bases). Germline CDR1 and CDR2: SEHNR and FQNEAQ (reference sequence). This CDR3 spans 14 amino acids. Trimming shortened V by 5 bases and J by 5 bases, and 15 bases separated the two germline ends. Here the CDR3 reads CASSGEGVWETQYF. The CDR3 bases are TGTGCCAGCAGCGGCGAGGGGGTTTGGGAGACCCAGTACTTC.

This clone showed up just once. CDR3 in amino acids: CASSTTGTSGNTIYF. The CDR3 DNA is TGTGCCAGCAGTACTACAGGGACCTCTGGAAACACCATATATTTT. J is TRBJ1-3 and V is TRBV27, with D perhaps TRBD1 (6 bases). The CDR3 is made up of 15 amino acids. With 5 bases removed from V and 0 bases from J, the gap between germline ends came to 11 bases. CDR1 MNHEY and CDR2 SMNVEV come from the germline V gene (reference sequence).

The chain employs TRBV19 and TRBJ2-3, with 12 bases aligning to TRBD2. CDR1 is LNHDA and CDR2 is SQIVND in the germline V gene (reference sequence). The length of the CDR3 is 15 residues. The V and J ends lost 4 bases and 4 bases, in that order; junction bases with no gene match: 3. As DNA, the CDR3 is TGTGCCAGTAGTAGGACTAGCGGGAAAGCAGATACGCAGTATTTT. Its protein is CASSRTSGKADTQYF.

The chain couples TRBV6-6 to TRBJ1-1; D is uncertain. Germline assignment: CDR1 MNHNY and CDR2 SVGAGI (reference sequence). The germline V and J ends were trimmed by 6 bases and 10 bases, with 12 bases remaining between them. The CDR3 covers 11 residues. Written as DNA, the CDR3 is TGTGCCAGCAGCCCCTCATCGAGAGCTTTCTTT. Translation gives CASSPSSRAFF.

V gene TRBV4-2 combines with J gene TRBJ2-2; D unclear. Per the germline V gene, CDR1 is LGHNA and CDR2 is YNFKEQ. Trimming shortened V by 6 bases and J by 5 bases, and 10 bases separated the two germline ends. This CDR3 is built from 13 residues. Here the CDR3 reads CASRYLGTGELFF. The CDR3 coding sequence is TGTGCCAGCAGGTATCTCGGGACCGGGGAGCTGTTTTTT.

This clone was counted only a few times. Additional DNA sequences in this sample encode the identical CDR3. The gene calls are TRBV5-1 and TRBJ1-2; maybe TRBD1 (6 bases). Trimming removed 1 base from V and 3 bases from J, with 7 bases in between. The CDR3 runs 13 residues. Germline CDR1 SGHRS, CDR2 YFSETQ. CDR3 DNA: TGCGCCAGCAGCTTGAGGACAGACTATGGCTACACCTTC. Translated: CASSLRTDYGYTF.

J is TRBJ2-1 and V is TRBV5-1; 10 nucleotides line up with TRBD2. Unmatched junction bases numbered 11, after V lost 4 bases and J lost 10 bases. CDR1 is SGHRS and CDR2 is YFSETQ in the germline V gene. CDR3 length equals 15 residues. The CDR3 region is CASSDTTSGLSEQFF. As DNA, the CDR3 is TGCGCCAGCAGCGACACGACTAGCGGGCTGAGCGAGCAGTTCTTC.

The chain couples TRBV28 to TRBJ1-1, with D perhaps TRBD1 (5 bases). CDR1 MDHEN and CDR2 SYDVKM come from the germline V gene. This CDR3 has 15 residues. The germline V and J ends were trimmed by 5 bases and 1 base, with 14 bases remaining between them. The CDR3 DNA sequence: TGTGCCAGCAGTATTAAGGGGCTTCCGAACACTGAAGCTTTCTTT. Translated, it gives CASSIKGLPNTEAFF.

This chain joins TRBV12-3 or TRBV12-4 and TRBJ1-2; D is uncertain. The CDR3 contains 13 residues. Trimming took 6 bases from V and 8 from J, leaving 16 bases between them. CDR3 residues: CASSLGAMGGYTF. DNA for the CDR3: TGTGCCAGCAGCCTGGGAGCGATGGGGGGCTACACCTTC.

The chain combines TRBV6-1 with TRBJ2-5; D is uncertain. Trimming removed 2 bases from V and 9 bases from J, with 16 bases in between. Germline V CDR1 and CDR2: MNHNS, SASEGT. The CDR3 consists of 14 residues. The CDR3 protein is CASSEFEPIRAQYF. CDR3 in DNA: TGTGCCAGCAGTGAATTCGAGCCAATTCGCGCCCAGTACTTC.